This T cell receptor beta chain was recovered during a study of blood T cell repertoires in COVID-19. Sequencing used immunoSEQ multiplex PCR; TCRdb keeps in-frame clones, though not all of them. The sample lists 150,000 or so clones; more than 85% were seen once. Unmatched junction bases numbered 11, after V lost 5 bases and J lost 3 bases. The germline V gene encodes CDR1 SEHNR and CDR2 FQNEAQ (reference sequence). This CDR3 has 17 amino acids. This receptor was obtained from a man aged 60 to 75 with COVID-19, enrolled during active disease. The specimen was peripheral blood. The J gene is TRBJ1-3, the V gene TRBV7-9; 9 bases map to TRBD1. CDR3 residues: CASSPSGTGIFGNTIYF. The CDR3 DNA sequence: TGTGCCAGCAGCCCATCCGGGACAGGGATTTTTGGAAACACCATATATTTT.